Listed here are 31 T cell receptor beta chains from one sample, sequenced in a study of CD8 T cells in Susac syndrome. RNA in amounts of roughly 0.5 to 1 ug was reverse transcribed with random hexamers. TCRdb reanalysed the immunoSEQ multiplex PCR reads using MiXCR and keeps one entry per CDR3 protein. This table has 150,000 to 200,000 distinct CDR3 sequences, 80% to 95% appearing once. The specimen was CD4+ T cells from PBMCs. These receptors originate from a human donor with multiple sclerosis.

The genes are TRBV5-6 and TRBJ1-5; tentatively, D is TRBD1 (6 bases). V dropped 3 bases and J dropped 3 bases, with 13 bases sitting between them. The CDR3 sequence is 15 residues long. Germline values: CDR1 SGHDT, CDR2 YYEEEE. The CDR3 reads CASSSLDRDNQPQHF. CDR3 nucleotide sequence: TGTGCCAGCAGCTCGTTGGACAGAGACAATCAGCCCCAGCATTTT.

This chain uses TRBV18 with TRBJ2-3; a weak D match, TRBD1 (6 bases). Germline CDR1 and CDR2: KGHSH and LQKENI. The germline V and J ends were trimmed by 5 bases and 5 bases, with 23 bases remaining between them. CDR3 size: 17 residues. Here the CDR3 DNA reads TGTGCCAGCTCAGAGTATCCAGGGGCGCAAATAGGAGATACGCAGTATTTT. Its translation is CASSEYPGAQIGDTQYF.

This chain joins TRBV3-1 and TRBJ1-2, with 9 positions matching TRBD1. Germline V gene lookup returns CDR1 LGHDT and CDR2 YNNKEL (reference sequence). CDR3 size: 13 residues. Trimming took 5 bases from V and 6 from J; bases not matched to a gene: 4. The CDR3, as DNA: TGTGCCAGCAGCGGGACAGGGAGGGATGGCTACACCTTC. It encodes CASSGTGRDGYTF. Full variable domain (outside the CDR3, taken from reference TRBV3-1 and TRBJ1-2): DTAVSQTPKYLVTQMGNDKSIKCEQNLGHDTMYWYKQDSKKFLKIMFSYNNKELIINETVPNRFSPKSPDKAHLNLHINSLELGDSAVYFCASSGTGRDGYTFGSGTRLTVV.

The chain uses TRBV13 and TRBJ2-1; 12 nucleotides agree with TRBD2. CDR3 size: 15 residues. V shed 5 bases, J shed 7 bases, and the junction held 6 bases outside the gene matches. The V gene's germline CDR1 is PRHDT and CDR2 FYEKMQ (reference sequence). The CDR3 loop is CASSPRTSGKNEQFF. Here the CDR3 DNA reads TGTGCCAGCAGCCCAAGGACTAGCGGGAAAAATGAGCAGTTCTTC.

This clonotype was seen only once. The chain couples TRBV6-1 to TRBJ2-1; D remains unclear. Trimming removed 3 bases at V and 14 bases at J, with 14 bases between. In germline, CDR1 is MNHNS, CDR2 SASEGT. The CDR3 is made up of 12 amino acids. This CDR3 is CASSEHTDLEFF. The CDR3 bases are TGTGCCAGCAGTGAGCATACAGATTTGGAGTTCTTC.

The J gene is TRBJ2-4, the V gene TRBV20-1; weak D call: TRBD1 (6 bases). CDR3 length: 11 residues. From germline, CDR1 is DFQATT and CDR2 SNEGSKA (reference sequence). The V gene lost 4 bases and the J gene lost 14 bases, with 15 bases spanning the gap. In DNA, the CDR3 is TGCAGTGCTAAACAGGGTAGGGTTGAGTACTTC. Translating gives CSAKQGRVEYF.

The V gene is TRBV6-1, the J gene TRBJ2-5; TRBD1 matches at 11 bases. There are 14 residues in the CDR3. The V gene end was trimmed by 5 bases and the J gene end by 9 bases; junction bases not matched to a gene: 8. Per the germline V gene, CDR1 is MNHNS and CDR2 is SASEGT. The CDR3 spells CASSSRDRGNAQYF. CDR3 sequence (DNA): TGTGCCAGCAGTAGCCGGGACAGGGGGAATGCCCAGTACTTC.

This chain connects TRBV3-1 to TRBJ2-3, with 8 bases identical to TRBD2. The ends lost 3 bases at V and 5 bases at J; junction bases unmatched: 7. Germline-derived CDR1 and CDR2 are LGHDT and YNNKEL (reference sequence). The CDR3 sequence is 15 residues long. The CDR3 reads CASSQITSGRDTQYF. CDR3 bases: TGTGCCAGCAGCCAGATCACTAGCGGCCGAGATACGCAGTATTTT.

The J gene is TRBJ1-2, the V gene TRBV27, with D unresolved. This CDR3 region has 15 residues. V was clipped by 1 base and J by 3 bases, with 12 bases between them. Germline V gene lookup returns CDR1 MNHEY and CDR2 SMNVEV (reference sequence). The CDR3 spells CASSLYSTGYYGYTF. For the CDR3, the DNA is TGTGCCAGCAGTTTATACTCTACCGGGTACTATGGCTACACCTTC.

The chain employs TRBV27 and TRBJ1-6; 7 bases are a match to TRBD1. Germline CDR1 reads MNHEY; CDR2 reads SMNVEV (reference sequence). V shed 6 bases, J shed 4 bases, and the junction held 9 bases outside the gene matches. The CDR3 length is 16 residues. This CDR3 is CASRLQGPSYNSPLHF. Written as DNA, the CDR3 is TGTGCCAGCAGGCTACAGGGGCCCAGTTATAATTCACCCCTCCACTTT.

The chain uses TRBV6-2 or TRBV6-3 and TRBJ2-7; no clear D. Germline-derived CDR1 and CDR2 are MNHEY and SVGEGT. This CDR3 comprises 11 residues. Trimming removed 5 bases at V and 2 bases at J, with 4 bases between. CDR3 sequence (DNA): TGTGCCAGCAGTCAAACCTACGAGCAGTACTTC. Amino acids: CASSQTYEQYF.

This clonotype was seen once. The rearrangement uses TRBV4-3 and TRBJ1-1; TRBD1 matches at 7 bases. Looked up from germline, CDR1 is LGHNA and CDR2 is YSLEER. Losses at the gene ends were 4 bases for V and 0 bases for J; bases not matched to a gene: 2. The CDR3 has 14 amino acids. The CDR3 DNA reads TGCGCCAGCAGCCCCGGGACAGTGAACACTGAAGCTTTCTTT. This sequence encodes CASSPGTVNTEAFF.

The rearrangement joins TRBV12-3 or TRBV12-4 to TRBJ1-6; D is unresolved. Trimming removed 3 bases from V and 7 bases from J, with 13 bases in between. The CDR3 is made up of 15 amino acids. The CDR3 protein is CASSLRADFNSPLHF. The CDR3 nucleotides are TGTGCCAGCAGTTTGAGGGCAGATTTCAATTCACCCCTCCACTTT.

The chain couples TRBV9 to TRBJ1-4; tentative D call: TRBD1 (5 bases). Germline V lookup: CDR1 SGDLS, CDR2 YYNGEE. The ends were cut back, 4 bases at V and 8 bases at J, with 18 bases in the middle. CDR3 length equals 15 residues. CDR3 nucleotides: TGTGCCAGCAGCCTCCGCGGGGGGATAGGGGAAAAACTGTTTTTT. This encodes CASSLRGGIGEKLFF.

The chain has TRBV19 and TRBJ2-1; the match to TRBD2 covers 8 bases. Per germline, CDR1 LNHDA and CDR2 SQIVND (reference sequence). V gave up 7 bases and J gave up 3 bases; unmatched junction bases: 17. The CDR3 runs to 18 residues. The CDR3 sequence is CASKVNGGGLGLYNEQFF. CDR3 sequence (DNA): TGTGCCAGTAAGGTGAACGGGGGGGGACTAGGACTCTACAATGAGCAGTTCTTC.

The V and J genes are TRBV2 and TRBJ2-1, with D possibly called TRBD1 or TRBD2 (5 bases each). The germline V gene has CDR1 SNHLY and CDR2 FYNNEI. The CDR3 extends over 14 amino acids. V was trimmed by 6 bases and J by 4 bases, leaving 13 bases between them. The CDR3 loop reads CASRTGTDYNEQFF. The CDR3, as DNA: TGTGCCAGCAGGACCGGGACGGATTACAATGAGCAGTTCTTC.

CDR3 amino acids: CASSFEGASEKLFF. The CDR3 DNA sequence: TGTGCCAGCAGCTTCGAGGGGGCTTCTGAAAAACTGTTTTTT. This chain connects TRBV7-9 to TRBJ1-4, with 7 bases aligning to TRBD1. This CDR3 has 14 amino acids. CDR1 and CDR2 from the germline V gene are SEHNR and FQNEAQ (reference sequence). J lost 7 bases, V lost 3 bases, and 5 bases had no gene match.

Here the CDR3 reads CASSFRGAGWSSYNEQFF. In nucleotides, the CDR3 is TGTGCCAGCAGTTTCCGGGGAGCGGGGTGGAGCTCCTACAATGAGCAGTTCTTC. V usage is TRBV6-2 or TRBV6-3 and J usage is TRBJ2-1; 7 bases map to TRBD2. CDR3 length: 18 amino acids. CDR1 MNHEY and CDR2 SVGEGT come from the germline V gene. V dropped 4 bases and J dropped 0; count of bases not matched to a gene: 12.

This clonotype occurred once. The chain joins TRBV4-3 to TRBJ2-1; no firm D call. This CDR3 contains 15 residues. Trimming removed 3 bases from V and 12 bases from J, with 21 bases in between. CDR1 is LGHNA and CDR2 is YSLEER in the germline V gene. CDR3 in amino acids: CASSQDPLASGTQFF. CDR3 in DNA: TGCGCCAGCAGCCAGGATCCTTTGGCGAGTGGTACGCAGTTCTTC.

This clonotype was detected only once. V and J are TRBV5-1 and TRBJ2-1; 7 nucleotides match TRBD1. Germline V gene sequence: CDR1 SGHRS, CDR2 YFSETQ. The CDR3 contains 19 residues. The V and J ends lost 1 base and 0 bases, in that order; junction bases with no gene match: 13. CDR3 bases: TGCGCCAGCAGCTTGTTCGGGCAGGGGGTCATTAGCTCCTACAATGAGCAGTTCTTC. Translation: CASSLFGQGVISSYNEQFF.

J is TRBJ1-3 and V is TRBV28, with 9 nucleotides matching TRBD1. The CDR3 is made up of 17 amino acids. Germline V gene sequence: CDR1 MDHEN, CDR2 SYDVKM. V was pared by 5 bases and J by 0 bases, with 8 bases of the junction left unmatched. As DNA, the CDR3 is TGTGCCAGCAGTGGACAGGGGCTTCCGTCCTCTGGAAACACCATATATTTT. Protein product: CASSGQGLPSSGNTIYF. Full variable domain (rest looked up from reference TRBV28 and TRBJ1-3): DVKVTQSSRYLVKRTGEKVFLECVQDMDHENMFWYRQDPGLGLRLIYFSYDVKMKEKGDIPEGYSVSREKKERFSLILESASTNQTSMYLCASSGQGLPSSGNTIYFGEGSWLTVV.

V is TRBV6-1 and J is TRBJ2-3, with D unclear. Trimming stripped 6 bases from V and 2 bases from J, with 9 bases between. Germline CDR1 and CDR2: MNHNS and SASEGT. This CDR3 has 13 amino acids. The CDR3 region is CASRDGSTDTQYF. DNA of the CDR3: TGTGCCAGCAGGGACGGGTCCACAGATACGCAGTATTTT.

V gene TRBV6-9 combines with J gene TRBJ2-1; D could derive from TRBD1 or TRBD2 (5 bases each). The CDR3 is 16 residues long. Germline-derived CDR1 and CDR2 are MNHGY and SVAAGI. Trimming took off 4 bases at V and 0 bases at J, with 13 bases between the two ends. CDR3 sequence reads: CASSLLGTRSYNEQFF. The CDR3 nucleotides read TGTGCCAGCAGTTTATTGGGGACCCGCTCCTACAATGAGCAGTTCTTC.

The chain joins TRBV30 to TRBJ1-2; no reliable D call. The CDR3 extends over 13 amino acids. The germline gives CDR1 GTSNPN, CDR2 SVGIG (reference sequence). Trimming removed 0 bases at V and 4 bases at J, with 9 bases between. In DNA, the CDR3 is TGTGCCTGGAGTGTGGAACCGATCTATGGCTACACCTTC. Its protein is CAWSVEPIYGYTF.

The chain has TRBV3-1 and TRBJ2-5; TRBD2 might be the D (5 bases). Trimming pared 5 bases from V and 5 bases from J, leaving 15 bases between. The germline V gene has CDR1 LGHDT and CDR2 YNNKEL (reference sequence). This CDR3 has 14 amino acids. The CDR3 coding sequence is TGTGCCAGCAGCTGGACTCGGGCTTGGGAGACCCAGTACTTC. It codes for CASSWTRAWETQYF.

This chain joins TRBV28 and TRBJ1-2, with 7 bases fitting TRBD1. The germline V gene has CDR1 MDHEN and CDR2 SYDVKM. CDR3 length: 14 amino acids. V shed 4 bases, J shed 2 bases, and the junction held 4 bases outside the gene matches. The CDR3 spells CASSSGQQNYGYTF. For the CDR3, the DNA is TGTGCCAGCAGTTCGGGACAGCAGAACTATGGCTACACCTTC.

The chain joins TRBV2 to TRBJ1-2; D gene unclear. The CDR3 consists of 10 residues. V was pared by 3 bases and J by 8 bases, with 4 bases between. The germline V gene encodes CDR1 SNHLY and CDR2 FYNNEI. CDR3 protein: CASSERGYTF. In nucleotides, the CDR3 is TGTGCCAGCAGTGAGAGAGGCTACACCTTC.

The chain links TRBV13 to TRBJ2-3; D unresolved. Germline CDR1 reads PRHDT; CDR2 reads FYEKMQ (reference sequence). The CDR3 is 16 amino acids. V was cut by 3 bases and J by 0 bases, with 13 bases left in between. The DNA for the CDR3 is TGTGCCAGCAGCTTGGGCAGGATCCTTAGCACAGATACGCAGTATTTT. Residues: CASSLGRILSTDTQYF.

The rearrangement links TRBV20-1 to TRBJ2-3, with D maybe TRBD2 (5 bases). The CDR3 consists of 14 residues. CDR1 is DFQATT, CDR2 SNEGSKA, per germline (reference sequence). The V end was cut by 2 bases, the J end by 1 base, with 10 bases between. CDR3: CSARIFGGTDTQYF. The CDR3 region has the DNA TGCAGTGCTAGAATCTTCGGGGGCACAGATACGCAGTATTTT.

The V call is TRBV6-2 or TRBV6-3, the J call TRBJ1-2; 9 nucleotides align to TRBD1. Losses at the gene ends were 6 bases for V and 6 bases for J; bases not matched to a gene: 11. The V gene's germline CDR1 is MNHEY and CDR2 SVGEGT. The CDR3 length is 15 residues. The CDR3 sequence: CASRPTGQGLNGYTF. The CDR3 nucleotides read TGTGCCAGCAGGCCGACCGGACAGGGGTTAAATGGCTACACCTTC.

V and J are TRBV20-1 and TRBJ2-3; a possible D gene is TRBD2 (5 bases). V was pared by 5 bases and J by 3 bases, with 18 bases between. Germline CDR1 reads DFQATT; CDR2 reads SNEGSKA (reference sequence). The CDR3 consists of 15 residues. CDR3 DNA sequence: TGCAGTGCTCTAGCACTAGATTCGTTGACAGATACGCAGTATTTT. Its protein is CSALALDSLTDTQYF.